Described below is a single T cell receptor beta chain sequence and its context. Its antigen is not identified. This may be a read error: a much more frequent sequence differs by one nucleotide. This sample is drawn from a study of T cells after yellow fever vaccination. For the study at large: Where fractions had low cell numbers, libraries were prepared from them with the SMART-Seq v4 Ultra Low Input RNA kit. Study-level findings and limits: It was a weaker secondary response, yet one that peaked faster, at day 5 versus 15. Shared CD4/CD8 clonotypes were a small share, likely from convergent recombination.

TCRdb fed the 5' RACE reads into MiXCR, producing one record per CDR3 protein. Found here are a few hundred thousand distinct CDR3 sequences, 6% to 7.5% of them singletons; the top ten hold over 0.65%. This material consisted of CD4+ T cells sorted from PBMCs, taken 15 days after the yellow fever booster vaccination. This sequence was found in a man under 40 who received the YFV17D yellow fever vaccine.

The CDR3 DNA sequence: TGTGCCAGCAGCTTTAGCAGAAACCAAGAGGCCCAGTACTTC. Its translation: CASSFSRNQEAQYF. The chain carries TRBV7-2 and TRBJ2-5, with D hard to call. Germline V gene data show CDR1 as SGHTA and CDR2 as FQGNSA. The CDR3 extends over 14 amino acids.